This TCR beta chain originates from a study of identical twins. TCRdb re-called the 5' RACE reads with MiXCR, one entry per CDR3 protein. The sample shows about 1.7 million distinct CDR3 sequences, about 31% of them seen only once. This clonotype came up a few times. This CDR3 region has 16 residues. Germline CDR1 and CDR2: SEHNR and FQNEAQ (reference sequence). V gave up 6 bases and J gave up 1 base; unmatched junction bases: 11. The sample taken for sequencing was cord blood. The source of this sequence is a newborn girl in good health. The chain employs TRBV7-9 and TRBJ1-2, with 7 bases aligning to TRBD1. CDR3 protein: CASSGAGGRHNYGYTF. The DNA for the CDR3 is TGTGCCAGCAGTGGGGCAGGGGGGCGACATAACTATGGCTACACCTTC.